The 28 T cell receptor beta chains given below trace back to one sample, sequenced in a study of blood T cell repertoires in COVID-19 (dated by TCRdb to the early 2020s). The receptor library was made with the immunoSEQ multiplex PCR assay. TCRdb took this table from immuneACCESS and kept in-frame rearrangements with V and J called. Such tables lack part of the clones; where checked against another copy, unresolved V genes explain under half of the gap, and the rest is unexplained. Here the sample has approximately 210,000 clones; approximately 80% occur a single time. The leading ten clones occupy 4.3% of the sample. The sequenced sample consisted of PBMCs or T cells enriched from blood (not recorded which). The receptors here all came from a man aged 30 to 39 with acute COVID-19.

The chain is built from TRBV6-5 and TRBJ2-7; 7 bases align to TRBD1. CDR1 and CDR2 from the germline V gene are MNHEY and SVGAGI. This CDR3 contains 14 residues. V lost 8 bases to trimming and J lost 2 bases; unmatched junction nucleotides: 9. DNA of the CDR3: TGTGCCAGCGGATCGGACAGGACAACCTACGAGCAGTACTTC. Protein product: CASGSDRTTYEQYF.

The chain recombines TRBV2 with TRBJ1-5; D perhaps matches TRBD1 (6 bases). The V and J ends lost 10 bases and 3 bases respectively, with 13 bases between them. CDR3 length equals 13 residues. Germline values: CDR1 SNHLY, CDR2 FYNNEI. CDR3 coding DNA: TGTGCCATGCAACAGGGCCCCAATCAGCCCCAGCATTTT. Translating gives CAMQQGPNQPQHF.

The V gene is TRBV11-2, the J gene TRBJ1-2; TRBD1 matches at 8 bases. Germline V gives CDR1 SGHAT, CDR2 FQNNGV. V shed 4 bases, J shed 8 bases, and the junction held 6 bases outside the gene matches. The CDR3 spans 13 residues. The CDR3 reads CASSSQGVGGYTF. CDR3 bases: TGTGCCAGCAGCTCACAGGGGGTGGGCGGCTACACCTTC.

The J gene is TRBJ2-3, the V gene TRBV5-1; TRBD2 matches 10 bases. CDR1 and CDR2 from the germline V gene are SGHRS and YFSETQ. After removal of 1 base from V and 10 bases from J, the junction contained 12 bases not matched to a gene. CDR3 length: 16 residues. CDR3 sequence reads: CASSLMGLAQPESQYF. The CDR3 DNA reads as TGCGCCAGCAGCTTGATGGGACTAGCGCAGCCTGAGTCGCAGTATTTT.

The chain employs TRBV2 and TRBJ1-5; tentatively, D is TRBD1 (5 bases). Trimming removed 8 bases at V and 7 bases at J, with 21 bases between. This CDR3 has 15 amino acids. Germline CDR1 and CDR2: SNHLY and FYNNEI. This CDR3 reads CASGRGWGEDQPQHF. The CDR3 bases are TGTGCCAGCGGTCGGGGGTGGGGGGAGGACCAGCCCCAGCATTTT.

The chain has TRBV29-1 and TRBJ1-4, with 10 bases fitting TRBD1. V trimming: 7 bases; J trimming: 2 bases; junction bases outside the gene matches: 10. Germline CDR1 reads SQVTM; CDR2 reads ANQGSEA. The CDR3 covers 16 residues. As DNA, the CDR3 is TGCAGCGCAGCCGGGACAGGGGTTTGGACTAATGAAAAACTGTTTTTT. Amino acids: CSAAGTGVWTNEKLFF. The entire variable domain, with the rest obtained from reference TRBV29-1 and TRBJ1-4, is as follows: SAVISQKPSRDICQRGTSLTIQCQVDSQVTMMFWYRQQPGQSLTLIATANQGSEATYESGFVIDKFPISRPNLTFSTLTVSNMSPEDSSIYLCSAAGTGVWTNEKLFFGSGTQLSVL.

A single count supports this clone. The chain couples TRBV28 to TRBJ2-3; TRBD1 agrees at 8 bases. V lost 5 bases, J lost 4 bases, and 11 bases stayed unmatched. CDR3 length equals 16 residues. CDR1 MDHEN and CDR2 SYDVKM come from the germline V gene. This CDR3 is CASSPTPGQGPDTQYF. The CDR3 nucleotides read TGTGCCAGCAGTCCAACCCCAGGACAGGGCCCAGATACGCAGTATTTT.

The chain is built from TRBV29-1 and TRBJ1-1; D remains ambiguous. Per germline, CDR1 SQVTM and CDR2 ANQGSEA. This CDR3 is built from 14 residues. V dropped 1 base and J dropped 3 bases, with 12 bases sitting between them. DNA of the CDR3: TGCAGCGTTGAAGTTCTCCGGGTGGACACTGAAGCTTTCTTT. This codes for CSVEVLRVDTEAFF.

The CDR3 region has the DNA TGTGCCAGCAGTGCCTTACTAGCGGGGGGCCCAGAGACCCAGTACTTC. This gives the protein CASSALLAGGPETQYF. This rearrangement joins TRBV6-1 to TRBJ2-5; 12 bases match TRBD2. The CDR3 runs 16 residues. Germline CDR1 is MNHNS and CDR2 is SASEGT. J was trimmed by 4 bases and V by 4 bases; bases with no gene match: 7.

The chain uses TRBV3-1 (or the pseudogene TRBV3-2) and TRBJ2-5; 9 positions agree with TRBD2. Unmatched junction bases numbered 3, after V lost 0 bases and J lost 4 bases. Per the germline V gene, CDR1 is LGHDT and CDR2 is YNNKEL (reference sequence). This CDR3 has 15 amino acids. The CDR3 region is CASSQERGGPETQYF. The CDR3 DNA reads as TGTGCCAGCAGCCAAGAGCGGGGGGGCCCAGAGACCCAGTACTTC.

V is TRBV5-1 and J is TRBJ2-1; TRBD1 is a possible D gene (5 bases). The CDR3 sequence is 12 residues long. CDR1 is SGHRS and CDR2 is YFSETQ in the germline V gene. V lost 4 bases to trimming and J lost 7 bases, with 9 bases between them. This CDR3 reads CASSTGQNEQFF. As DNA, the CDR3 is TGCGCCAGCAGCACAGGACAAAATGAGCAGTTCTTC.

The chain joins TRBV16 to TRBJ1-2, with no clear D. Germline loops: CDR1 KGHSY, CDR2 FQNENV. The CDR3 contains 12 residues. Trimming left V 0 bases short and J 8 bases short, with 7 bases between. The CDR3 loop is CASSQSRAGYTF. CDR3 coding DNA: TGTGCCAGCAGCCAATCGAGGGCCGGCTACACCTTC.

The chain joins TRBV9 to TRBJ2-3, with D perhaps matching TRBD2 (6 bases). Trimming removed 6 bases from V and 0 bases from J, with 17 bases in between. The CDR3 is 16 residues long. Germline V gene sequence: CDR1 SGDLS, CDR2 YYNGEE. In DNA, the CDR3 is TGTGCCAGCATCTCGACGATGGGGGGTAGCACAGATACGCAGTATTTT. This translates into CASISTMGGSTDTQYF.

The chain couples TRBV11-2 to TRBJ1-1, with D maybe TRBD1 (5 bases). This CDR3 has 15 amino acids. Germline V gene lookup returns CDR1 SGHAT and CDR2 FQNNGV. V was pared by 1 base and J by 0 bases, with 9 bases between. As DNA, the CDR3 is TGTGCCAGCAGCTTAGGGGGCGTTATGAACACTGAAGCTTTCTTT. Translation gives CASSLGGVMNTEAFF.

This chain joins TRBV30 and TRBJ2-5; 8 bases map to TRBD2. This CDR3 contains 15 residues. Germline lookup yields CDR1 GTSNPN and CDR2 SVGIG (reference sequence). The ends lost 5 bases at V and 6 bases at J; junction bases unmatched: 14. The DNA of the CDR3 is TGTGCCTGGCGGGGGGGGGCGGGGGGCAGGCAGACCCAGTACTTC. It encodes CAWRGGAGGRQTQYF.

The chain is built from TRBV9 and TRBJ1-1; D remains unclear. Trimming took off 7 bases at V and 5 bases at J, with 9 bases between the two ends. The V gene's germline CDR1 is SGDLS and CDR2 YYNGEE. CDR3 length: 11 amino acids. CDR3 loop: CASGGRTEAFF. CDR3 DNA sequence: TGTGCCAGCGGAGGGAGGACTGAAGCTTTCTTT.

This chain connects TRBV5-1 to TRBJ1-6; no clear D. V was clipped by 4 bases and J by 10 bases, with 15 bases between them. The CDR3 length is 14 residues. The germline CDR1 and CDR2 sequences are SGHRS and YFSETQ. CDR3: CASSPGVLESPLHF. CDR3 sequence (DNA): TGCGCCAGCAGCCCCGGGGTCCTGGAATCACCCCTCCACTTT.

CDR3 DNA sequence: TGTGCCAGCAGTGAAGCCTTCGGTAGCAATCAGCCCCAGCATTTT. Translation gives CASSEAFGSNQPQHF. The chain uses TRBV6-1 and TRBJ1-5; the D is unclear. Trimming took 0 bases from V and 0 from J, leaving 6 bases between them. CDR1 MNHNS and CDR2 SASEGT come from the germline V gene. CDR3 length: 15 amino acids.

V gene TRBV6-6 combines with J gene TRBJ1-1; the D is unclear. Between the trimmed V and J ends, which lost 3 bases and 1 base, there was a span of 9 bases. Germline V CDR1 and CDR2: MNHNY, SVGAGI (reference sequence). The CDR3 loop spans 14 amino acids. The CDR3 sequence: CASSYGPENTEAFF. DNA of the CDR3: TGTGCCAGCAGTTATGGGCCAGAGAACACTGAAGCTTTCTTT.

This clone was counted only a few times. The chain carries TRBV5-6 and TRBJ1-1, with 9 bases that match TRBD1. CDR3 size: 13 residues. Germline values: CDR1 SGHDT, CDR2 YYEEEE. Trimming removed 4 bases from V and 12 bases from J; junction bases left unmatched: 10. The CDR3 DNA is TGTGCCAGCAGCAAAAGGCGGGGGACAGGGACTTTCTTT. Protein product: CASSKRRGTGTFF. Complete variable domain (other parts from reference TRBV5-6 and TRBJ1-1): DAGVTQSPTHLIKTRGQQVTLRCSPKSGHDTVSWYQQALGQGPQFIFQYYEEEERQRGNFPDRFSGHQFPNYSSELNVNALLLGDSALYLCASSKRRGTGTFFGQGTRLTVV.

CDR3 sequence reads: CASSPPGGQNTEAFF. In DNA form, the CDR3 reads TGCGCCAGCAGCCCCCCGGGAGGGCAGAACACTGAAGCTTTCTTT. The rearrangement uses TRBV4-1 and TRBJ1-1; D is undetermined. The CDR3 has 15 amino acids. Germline V lookup: CDR1 MGHRA, CDR2 YSYEKL. V was clipped by 4 bases and J by 1 base, with 13 bases between them.

This clone was detected only a few times. The chain couples TRBV6-5 to TRBJ1-2; 7 nucleotides agree with TRBD1. The trim removed 3 bases at V and 8 bases at J, leaving 6 bases unmatched. The CDR3 length is 13 residues. Germline V gene sequence: CDR1 MNHEY, CDR2 SVGAGI. CDR3 residues: CASSYLQGVGYTF. The CDR3 bases are TGTGCCAGCAGTTATTTGCAGGGGGTAGGCTACACCTTC.

V gene TRBV5-4 combines with J gene TRBJ1-1; 7 bases match TRBD1. CDR1 SGHNT and CDR2 YYREEE come from the germline V gene (reference sequence). V was pared by 4 bases and J by 6 bases, with 9 bases of the junction left unmatched. The CDR3 extends over 14 amino acids. The CDR3, as DNA: TGTGCCAGCAGCGTTACAGGGGCGCAGGCTGAAGCTTTCTTT. The encoded protein is CASSVTGAQAEAFF.

The J gene is TRBJ2-7, the V gene TRBV27, with 11 positions matching TRBD2. The germline V gene has CDR1 MNHEY and CDR2 SMNVEV (reference sequence). The CDR3 runs 16 residues. V was pared by 8 bases and J by 6 bases, with 15 bases of the junction left unmatched. The CDR3 protein is CASGWPLAGGPAEQYF. DNA of the CDR3: TGTGCCAGCGGATGGCCCTTAGCGGGGGGGCCGGCCGAGCAGTACTTC.

This sequence joins TRBV28 and TRBJ1-2, with no clear D. The germline gives CDR1 MDHEN, CDR2 SYDVKM. V was shortened by 6 bases and J by 5 bases, with 16 bases between the two germline ends. This CDR3 region has 14 residues. The CDR3 is CASSLQVPGYGYTF. The CDR3 nucleotides read TGTGCCAGCAGCCTCCAGGTCCCGGGGTATGGCTACACCTTC.

V is TRBV30 and J is TRBJ2-7, with TRBD2 matching over 9 bases. The CDR3 loop spans 20 amino acids. The trim removed 4 bases at V and 0 bases at J, leaving 22 bases unmatched. CDR1 GTSNPN and CDR2 SVGIG come from the germline V gene (reference sequence). Here the CDR3 DNA reads TGTGCCTGGAAACCGCGGGAGGGCAGGCCTTTGGGGTTTAGCTCCTACGAGCAGTACTTC. Amino acids: CAWKPREGRPLGFSSYEQYF.

This rearrangement joins TRBV6-6 to TRBJ1-6, with D perhaps TRBD1 (5 bases). Germline V lookup: CDR1 MNHNY, CDR2 SVGAGI (reference sequence). V lost 7 bases and J 14 bases, leaving 12 bases between the germline ends. There are 11 residues in the CDR3. The CDR3 loop reads CASTNGGTLHF. In nucleotides, the CDR3 is TGTGCCAGCACTAACGGGGGGACCCTCCACTTT.

This chain uses TRBV9 with TRBJ2-3; TRBD2 might be the D (6 bases). CDR1 is SGDLS, CDR2 YYNGEE, per germline. Trimming took off 7 bases at V and 6 bases at J, with 18 bases between the two ends. The CDR3 runs to 14 residues. CDR3 coding DNA: TGTGCCAGCGACCGGGGGAGAGGGTTGGATACGCAGTATTTT. It is translated as CASDRGRGLDTQYF.